These 24 T cell receptor beta chains were all obtained from the same sample, sequenced in a study of shared clonotypes between healthy human individuals. Cells designated naive CD8 were CD45RO-negative and were positively selected for CCR7, with terminally differentiated effector memory CD45RA+ cells excluded. Repertoires were generated with immunoSEQ multiplex PCR, while TCRdb's copy carries only in-frame clones and drops some. The data hold 550,000 to 650,000 clones, with 95% to 96% observed a single time. What was sequenced was naive CD8+ T cells sorted from blood. The origin of the receptors is a woman aged 25 to 39 in good health.

This clone is a singleton in its sample. V usage is TRBV28 and J usage is TRBJ1-2; no reliable D call. This CDR3 has 13 residues. The germline gives CDR1 MDHEN, CDR2 SYDVKM. V was cut by 6 bases and J by 4 bases, with 12 bases left in between. CDR3: CASSPAGSYGYTF. The CDR3 DNA sequence: TGTGCCAGCAGCCCTGCCGGCTCCTATGGCTACACCTTC.

This chain links TRBV6-1 with TRBJ2-1; a weak D match, TRBD2 (5 bases). This CDR3 contains 13 residues. V shed 7 bases and J shed 9 bases, with 16 bases lying between them. Per the germline V gene, CDR1 is MNHNS and CDR2 is SASEGT. In DNA form, the CDR3 reads TGTGCCAGCAACCCGGGGTTCCCGGGTGAGCAGTTCTTC. It yields the protein CASNPGFPGEQFF.

J is TRBJ2-2 and V is TRBV12-2; TRBD2, the D gene given by the table, was not confirmed from the DNA. TRBV12-2 is noted as a pseudogene. The CDR3 runs to 18 residues. Here the CDR3 DNA reads TGTGCAAGTCGCCCCGGACTAGCGGGAGGGTCGAACACCGGGGAGCTGTTTTTT. This gives the protein CASRPGLAGGSNTGELFF.

The CDR3 loop reads CASSLSGSSYEQYF. Written as DNA, the CDR3 is TGTGCCAGTAGTCTTAGCGGGAGCTCCTACGAGCAGTACTTC. J is TRBJ2-7 and V is TRBV19; 9 nucleotides align to TRBD2. CDR3 length equals 14 residues. V was pared by 5 bases and J by 0 bases, with 2 bases of the junction left unmatched. Germline loops: CDR1 LNHDA, CDR2 SQIVND (reference sequence).

Turning to this clone: The same CDR3 arises from other DNA sequences in this sample as well. The chain combines TRBV5-4 with TRBJ2-7; D is unresolved. V gave up 0 bases and J gave up 6 bases, with 4 bases separating them. The germline CDR1 and CDR2 sequences are SGHNT and YYREEE (reference sequence). The CDR3 has 11 residues. This chain's CDR3 is CASSLVSEQYF. In DNA form, the CDR3 reads TGTGCCAGCAGCTTGGTGTCCGAGCAGTACTTC.

This clone was recorded once. This chain connects TRBV20-1 to TRBJ1-1; D unresolved. Germline-derived CDR1 and CDR2 are DFQATT and SNEGSKA (reference sequence). The CDR3 extends over 11 amino acids. V was cut by 6 bases and J by 2 bases, with 7 bases left in between. The CDR3 protein is CSAPRNTEAFF. Here the CDR3 DNA reads TGCAGTGCGCCTCGTAACACTGAAGCTTTCTTT.

The J gene is TRBJ2-7, the V gene TRBV2; 7 bases map to TRBD2. V lost 5 bases, J lost 2 bases, and 6 bases stayed unmatched. In germline, CDR1 is SNHLY, CDR2 FYNNEI. There are 14 residues in the CDR3. The CDR3 DNA sequence: TGTGCCAGCAGTTTTACGGGGGGTACCTACGAGCAGTACTTC. As protein: CASSFTGGTYEQYF. Full variable domain (rest looked up from reference TRBV2 and TRBJ2-7): EPEVTQTPSHQVTQMGQEVILRCVPISNHLYFYWYRQILGQKVEFLVSFYNNEISEKSEIFDDQFSVERPDGSNFTLKIRSTKLEDSAMYFCASSFTGGTYEQYFGPGTRLTVT.

The rearrangement links TRBV5-4 to TRBJ2-1, with 7 bases matching TRBD2. The CDR3 runs to 16 residues. Germline CDR1 is SGHNT and CDR2 is YYREEE (reference sequence). The junction had 12 bases not matched to a gene; V was cut back by 4 bases and J by 5 bases. This CDR3 reads CASSPLAVITNNEQFF. The CDR3 DNA is TGTGCCAGCAGCCCGCTAGCGGTCATTACAAACAATGAGCAGTTCTTC.

V gene TRBV14 combines with J gene TRBJ1-3, with a tentative D call TRBD1 (6 bases). The V end was cut by 4 bases, the J end by 4 bases, with 8 bases between. Per germline, CDR1 SGHDN and CDR2 FVKESK. This CDR3 comprises 13 residues. As DNA, the CDR3 is TGTGCCAGCAGCCTCGGACAGGGAAACACCATATATTTT. Encoded protein: CASSLGQGNTIYF.

The chain recombines TRBV15 with TRBJ2-3; 12 bases agree with TRBD2. This CDR3 contains 16 residues. Trimming took 4 bases from V and 5 from J; bases not matched to a gene: 7. The V gene's germline CDR1 is LNHNV and CDR2 YYDKDF (reference sequence). CDR3 region: CATSTWTSGTVDTQYF. The DNA for the CDR3 is TGTGCCACCAGCACTTGGACTAGCGGGACGGTAGATACGCAGTATTTT.

The chain employs TRBV6-1 and TRBJ1-1, with D tentatively TRBD1 (5 bases). The ends were cut back, 1 base at V and 4 bases at J, with 13 bases in the middle. The CDR3 is 15 residues long. The germline V gene has CDR1 MNHNS and CDR2 SASEGT. The CDR3 region is CASSEERGVFTEAFF. The CDR3 DNA reads as TGTGCCAGCAGTGAAGAGAGGGGCGTTTTCACTGAAGCTTTCTTT.

V is TRBV5-5 and J is TRBJ2-7, with TRBD1 identical over 8 bases. Trimming at V came to 0 bases and at J to 2 bases, leaving 1 base not matched to a gene. Germline V gene sequence: CDR1 SGHKS, CDR2 YYEKEE (reference sequence). This CDR3 region has 14 residues. The DNA of the CDR3 is TGTGCCAGCAGCTTGGGGACAGGGACCTACGAGCAGTACTTC. Amino acid sequence: CASSLGTGTYEQYF.

The V gene is TRBV20-1, the J gene TRBJ2-7; D unresolved. V was shortened by 7 bases and J by 6 bases, with 13 bases between the two germline ends. CDR3 length: 11 amino acids. CDR1 DFQATT and CDR2 SNEGSKA come from the germline V gene (reference sequence). The DNA for the CDR3 is TGCAGTGGTCGTTCTGGGTTCGAGCAGTACTTC. It is translated as CSGRSGFEQYF.

The chain joins TRBV6-5 to TRBJ2-1; D is uncertain. Trimming removed 0 bases from V and 10 bases from J, with 10 bases in between. Germline V gene sequence: CDR1 MNHEY, CDR2 SVGAGI. This CDR3 contains 13 residues. The CDR3 DNA follows: TGTGCCAGCAGTTACTCGTCTGGACGAGAGCAGTTCTTC. It specifies CASSYSSGREQFF.

The chain uses TRBV4-2 and TRBJ2-4; 7 nucleotides agree with TRBD2. Germline-derived CDR1 and CDR2 are LGHNA and YNFKEQ. J lost 7 bases, V lost 0 bases, and 15 bases had no gene match. The CDR3 totals 18 residues. CDR3 sequence reads: CASSQDPGLAVTSNIQYF. The CDR3 bases are TGTGCCAGCAGCCAAGACCCGGGGCTAGCGGTGACGAGTAACATTCAGTACTTC.

The J gene is TRBJ1-1, the V gene TRBV19, with TRBD1 matching over 7 bases. Germline V gene sequence: CDR1 LNHDA, CDR2 SQIVND (reference sequence). The CDR3 extends over 13 amino acids. V lost 1 base, J lost 4 bases, and 0 bases stayed unmatched. CDR3 sequence: CASSIGTGTEAFF. DNA of the CDR3: TGTGCCAGTAGTATAGGGACAGGCACTGAAGCTTTCTTT.

This rearrangement joins TRBV4-1 to TRBJ2-1; D call uncertain. Deletions cut 0 bases from V and 4 bases from J, with 10 bases between. Germline-derived CDR1 and CDR2 are MGHRA and YSYEKL. The CDR3 length is 15 residues. CDR3 bases: TGCGCCAGCAGCCAAGATCGGTTCACTTACAATGAGCAGTTCTTC. It is translated as CASSQDRFTYNEQFF.

In this sample, this clone turned up once. J is TRBJ2-1 and V is TRBV5-6; D unclear. The germline V and J ends were trimmed by 1 base and 5 bases, with 10 bases remaining between them. The CDR3 totals 14 residues. Germline CDR1 is SGHDT and CDR2 is YYEEEE. In nucleotides, the CDR3 is TGTGCCAGCAGCTTGATGGGCCAAGACAATGAGCAGTTCTTC. Translation: CASSLMGQDNEQFF.

The chain links TRBV11-2 to TRBJ2-7; D gene uncertain. Germline CDR1 reads SGHAT; CDR2 reads FQNNGV. The CDR3 sequence is 13 residues long. V lost 2 bases to trimming and J lost 4 bases, with 9 bases between them. The CDR3 sequence is CASSLTDSYEQYF. For the CDR3, the DNA is TGTGCCAGCAGCTTAACTGATTCGTACGAGCAGTACTTC.

This chain connects TRBV7-9 to TRBJ2-1; TRBD1 aligns across 9 bases. The ends lost 5 bases at V and 0 bases at J; junction bases unmatched: 8. Germline-derived CDR1 and CDR2 are SEHNR and FQNEAQ (reference sequence). This CDR3 spans 17 amino acids. This chain's CDR3 is CASSGMGQGGSYNEQFF. The CDR3 DNA follows: TGTGCCAGCAGCGGAATGGGACAGGGTGGCTCCTACAATGAGCAGTTCTTC.

The gene calls are TRBV7-3 and TRBJ2-7, with 9 bases that match TRBD1. Trimming took 3 bases from V and 4 from J; bases not matched to a gene: 7. CDR3 length equals 15 residues. The germline CDR1 and CDR2 sequences are SGHTA and FQGTGA. The CDR3 DNA follows: TGTGCCAGCAGCTTGCGACAGGGGGTTAAGTACGAGCAGTACTTC. It codes for CASSLRQGVKYEQYF.

The CDR3: CASSLTSSNNEQFF. CDR3 coding DNA: TGTGCCAGCAGTTTGACTAGCAGCAACAATGAGCAGTTCTTC. The chain uses TRBV28 and TRBJ2-1; TRBD2 aligns across 7 bases. Germline assignment: CDR1 MDHEN and CDR2 SYDVKM. The CDR3 has 14 amino acids. V shed 3 bases and J 5 bases; nucleotides not matched to a gene: 4.

The V and J genes are TRBV7-9 and TRBJ2-3; weak D call: TRBD2 (6 bases). The CDR3 totals 12 residues. Germline V gene data show CDR1 as SEHNR and CDR2 as FQNEAQ (reference sequence). The V gene lost 4 bases and the J gene lost 12 bases, with 14 bases spanning the gap. The CDR3 DNA is TGTGCCAGCAGCTCTTCGGACTATTCACAGTATTTT. This sequence encodes CASSSSDYSQYF.

This clone was found once. V is TRBV11-3 and J is TRBJ1-1; 8 bases fit TRBD1. V was clipped by 5 bases and J by 5 bases; unmatched bases: 4. The CDR3 consists of 13 residues. CDR1 and CDR2 from the germline V gene are SGHNT and YENEEA. This CDR3 is CASSTRQGTEAFF. The CDR3 DNA is TGTGCCAGCAGCACCCGACAGGGGACTGAAGCTTTCTTT.